This entry is about one T cell receptor beta chain. The CDR3 spans 14 residues. Germline V gives CDR1 SGHRS, CDR2 YFSETQ. With 4 bases removed from V and 3 bases from J, the gap between germline ends came to 13 bases. DNA was extracted from about 1-10 million thawed cryopreserved PBMC. The sample is drawn from a study of long-term antiretroviral therapy in people with HIV. Survey-level resolution applied to immunoSEQ assay v3.0. Here immunoSEQ multiplex PCR was the method, and the copy in TCRdb shows in-frame clones only, minus some. The sample records about 32,000 clones, approximately 94% being singletons.

This TCR derives from a woman between 45 and 65 years old with HIV. J is TRBJ1-1 and V is TRBV5-1; D perhaps matches TRBD1 (5 bases). Sequenced material: unsorted PBMCs, taken 4.1 years after starting antiretroviral therapy. The chain's CDR3 is CASSPRVSDTEAFF. Written as DNA, the CDR3 is TGCGCCAGCAGCCCCAGGGTAAGTGACACTGAAGCTTTCTTT.